This T cell receptor (beta chain) was captured by sequencing in a study of T cells after yellow fever vaccination (dated by TCRdb to the late 2010s). Broadly, across the study: The SMART-Seq v4 Ultra Low Input RNA kit was used to prepare libraries from fractions with low cell numbers. Blood was collected at multiple timepoints before and after primary and secondary immunization, and bulk PBMC replicates and cell subsets were isolated. The cohort comprised two healthy male donors, one aged 18 to 30 and one aged 30 to 39 years. To follow T-cell clones before and after primary and booster YFV17D yellow fever vaccination, bulk TCR alpha and beta repertoires were sequenced over time.

The V end loses 5 bases and the J end loses 0 bases, and a stretch of 18 bases separates them. The CDR3 starts with the cysteine, ends with the phenylalanine, and has 16 residues. The entry retains the CDR3 DNA only, 48 bases that are in frame from base 1. As encoded in the germline V gene, CDR1 is SGHRS while CDR2 is YFSETQ. Worth noting for this clonotype: It lacks a known antigen. Base qualities are not provided; no much larger clone lies one nucleotide away.

Beyond this particular receptor, the publication reports: Because only two donors were included in the study, the extent to which the findings can be generalized is limited. Computational filtering was required because FACS-sorted repertoires could contain abundant contaminating clonotypes from the bulk population. Most clones expanded after primary vaccination (around 96% of CD4 and roughly 90% of CD8) were re-detected after the booster, suggesting that broad memory maintenance occurred. A small share of clonotypes occurred in both CD4 and CD8 compartments, likely arising from convergent recombination. Compared with the primary T-cell response, the secondary T-cell response was faster but weaker, reaching its peak on day 5 rather than on day 15.

Sequencing used an Illumina NovaSeq 6000. TCR cDNA was made using 5'RACE template switching, a step that added a universal primer site and unique molecular identifiers. Priming of cDNA synthesis was performed from both the TCR alpha and TCR beta constant segments. Library amplification involved two PCR steps, and the second step added sample barcodes and sequencing adapters. Sequencing of libraries was performed on Illumina HiSeq 2500 (2x100 bp) or NovaSeq (2x150 bp). Concerning the study's data processing: Demultiplexing of reads and collapsing into UMI consensus sequences were performed with MIGEC, and V(D)J alignment was carried out with MiXCR. Vaccine-responding clonotypes were defined with edgeR using replicate PBMC samples, requiring FDR below 0.01 and a log2 fold change above 5 up to day 15. Each bulk clonotype received a CD4 or CD8 identity based on whether the sequenced CD4 or CD8 repertoire contained that clonotype at higher abundance. TCRdb reanalyzed the raw reads on its own, using fastp at Q25 for trimming and MiXCR for clone calling, and kept in-frame beta chains. Every entry covers one CDR3 protein and lists the most common genes and DNA from its rows. The V and J calls were determined by TCRdb, not by the authors. This sample has approximately 130,000 distinct CDR3 sequences in its table, and around 15% of those were observed once. Around 46% of the sample is in the top ten clones.

The treatment or condition label, read with the paper, signifies: live attenuated yellow fever vaccine strain. PBMCs were isolated from peripheral blood using a standard Ficoll-Paque protocol. CD4 and CD8 T-cell fractions were isolated with Dynabeads CD4 and CD8 positive selection kits. TriZol was used to extract RNA from bulk PBMCs, from CD4 and CD8 fractions, and from dextramer-positive and dextramer-negative fractions. Recombination linked TRBV5-1 to TRBJ2-7, with the D gene not confidently named. Sequences were derived from CD8+ T cells sorted from PBMCs, sampled 5 days after the yellow fever booster vaccination. The clonotype originates from a young man who received the YFV17D yellow fever vaccine. The CDR3 corresponds to CASSSLYVKSSYEQYF. The DNA sequence is TGCGCCAGCAGTTCCCTGTACGTGAAAAGCTCCTACGAGCAGTACTTC.